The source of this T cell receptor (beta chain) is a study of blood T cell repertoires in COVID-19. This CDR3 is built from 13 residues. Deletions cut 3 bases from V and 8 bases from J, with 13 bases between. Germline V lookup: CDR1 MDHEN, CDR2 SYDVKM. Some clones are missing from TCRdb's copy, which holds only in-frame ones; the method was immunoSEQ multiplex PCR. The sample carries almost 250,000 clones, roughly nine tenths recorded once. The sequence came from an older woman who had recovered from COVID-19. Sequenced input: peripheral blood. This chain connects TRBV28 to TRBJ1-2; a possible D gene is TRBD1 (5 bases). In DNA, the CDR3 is TGTGCCAGCAGTTTGATGGGGGGAGAAGGCTACACCTTC. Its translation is CASSLMGGEGYTF.